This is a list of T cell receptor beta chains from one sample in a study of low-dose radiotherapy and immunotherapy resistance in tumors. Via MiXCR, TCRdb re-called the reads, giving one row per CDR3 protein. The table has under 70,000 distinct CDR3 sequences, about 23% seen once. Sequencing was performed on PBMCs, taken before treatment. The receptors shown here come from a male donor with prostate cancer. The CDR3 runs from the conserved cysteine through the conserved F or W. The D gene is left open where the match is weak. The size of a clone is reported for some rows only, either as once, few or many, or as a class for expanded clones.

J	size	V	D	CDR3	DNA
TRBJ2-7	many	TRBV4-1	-	CASSQVARETDEQYF	TGCGCCAGCAGCCAAGTAGCCAGGGAAACGGACGAGCAGTACTTC
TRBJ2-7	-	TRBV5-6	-	CASSPRVRYYEQHF	TGTGCCAGCAGCCCCCGGGTTAGATACTACGAGCAGCACTTC
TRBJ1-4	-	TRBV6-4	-	CAIGNLNEKLFF	TGTGCCATCGGGAACTTAAATGAAAAACTGTTTTTT
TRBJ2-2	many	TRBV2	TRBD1	CASSYIQGNGELFF	TGTGCCAGCAGCTACATACAGGGGAACGGGGAGCTGTTTTTT
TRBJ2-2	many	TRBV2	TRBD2	CASSEGTSGNTGELFF	TGTGCCAGCAGTGAAGGGACTAGCGGAAACACCGGGGAGCTGTTTTTT
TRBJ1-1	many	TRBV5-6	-	CASSLPSGMNTEAFF	TGTGCCAGCAGCTTGCCCTCAGGGATGAACACTGAAGCTTTCTTT
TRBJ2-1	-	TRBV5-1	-	CASSFDGQSSYNEQFF	TGCGCCAGCAGCTTTGACGGACAGAGCTCCTACAATGAGCAGTTCTTC
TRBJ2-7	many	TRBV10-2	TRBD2	CASRGELAAYEQYF	TGCGCCAGCAGAGGGGAACTAGCGGCCTACGAGCAGTACTTC
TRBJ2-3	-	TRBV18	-	CASLVPGTDTQYF	TGTGCCAGCTTGGTTCCCGGCACAGATACGCAGTATTTT
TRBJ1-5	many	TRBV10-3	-	CAISEGGTRNQPQHF	TGTGCCATCAGTGAGGGAGGAACGCGCAATCAGCCCCAGCATTTT
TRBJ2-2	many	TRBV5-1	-	CASSPLAGTNTGELFF	TGCGCCAGCAGCCCCCTGGCGGGGACGAACACCGGGGAGCTGTTTTTT
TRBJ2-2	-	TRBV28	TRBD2	CASSFASGISGELFF	TGTGCCAGCAGTTTTGCTAGCGGGATCTCCGGGGAGCTGTTTTTT
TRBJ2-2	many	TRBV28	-	CASSDTRILTGELFF	TGTGCCAGCAGTGACACTAGGATACTCACCGGGGAGCTGTTTTTT
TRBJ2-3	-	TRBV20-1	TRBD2	CSARASGPRTDTQYF	TGCAGTGCTAGGGCTAGCGGGCCTAGGACAGATACGCAGTATTTT
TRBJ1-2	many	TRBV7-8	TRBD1	CASSPTGTGVGYTF	TGTGCCAGCAGCCCAACTGGGACAGGGGTTGGCTACACCTTC
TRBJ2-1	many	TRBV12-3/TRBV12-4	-	CASSSYYNEQFF	TGTGCCAGCAGTTCTTACTACAATGAGCAGTTCTTC
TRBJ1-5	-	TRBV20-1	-	CSARDGPGQPQHF	TGCAGTGCTAGAGATGGGCCAGGTCAGCCCCAGCATTTT
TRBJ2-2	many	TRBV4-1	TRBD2	CASSQGGQIANTGELFF	TGCGCCAGCAGCCAGGGAGGGCAGATCGCGAACACCGGGGAGCTGTTTTTT
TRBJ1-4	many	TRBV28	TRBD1	CASRQSGGDEKLFF	TGTGCCAGCAGGCAGTCAGGGGGTGATGAAAAACTGTTTTTT
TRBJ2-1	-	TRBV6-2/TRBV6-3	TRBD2	CASRAKGQGASGSRNNEQFF	TGTGCCAGCAGGGCGAAAGGTCAGGGGGCTAGCGGGAGCAGGAACAATGAGCAGTTCTTC
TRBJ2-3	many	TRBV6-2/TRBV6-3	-	CASRGTLLTDTQYF	TGTGCCAGCAGAGGGACACTACTCACAGATACGCAGTATTTT
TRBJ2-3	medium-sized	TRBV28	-	CASNKQGSSTDTQYF	TGTGCCAGCAATAAGCAGGGGAGTAGCACAGATACGCAGTATTTT
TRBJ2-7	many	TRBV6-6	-	CASSYAKGYEQYF	TGTGCCAGCAGTTACGCGAAGGGGTACGAGCAGTACTTC
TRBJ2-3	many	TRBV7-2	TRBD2	CASSLVAGGGATDTQYF	TGTGCCAGCAGCTTAGTCGCCGGCGGGGGGGCTACCGATACGCAGTATTTT
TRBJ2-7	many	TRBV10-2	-	CASSEGQGGHEQYF	TGCGCCAGCAGTGAGGGGCAGGGAGGCCACGAGCAGTACTTC
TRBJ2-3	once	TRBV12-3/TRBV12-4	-	CASSFFPDTQYF	TGTGCCAGTAGTTTTTTTCCGGATACGCAGTATTTT
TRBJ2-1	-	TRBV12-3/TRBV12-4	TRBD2	CASSPTSGGYNEQFF	TGTGCCAGCAGTCCCACTAGCGGGGGGTACAATGAGCAGTTCTTC
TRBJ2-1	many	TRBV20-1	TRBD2	CSALASGRGYNEQFF	TGCAGTGCTCTCGCCAGCGGGAGGGGGTACAATGAGCAGTTCTTC
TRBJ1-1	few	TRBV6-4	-	CASSDSDRATEAFF	TGTGCCAGCAGTGACTCCGACAGAGCCACTGAAGCTTTCTTT
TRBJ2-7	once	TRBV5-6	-	CASSPGHLEQYF	TGTGCCAGCAGCCCCGGACATCTCGAGCAGTACTTC
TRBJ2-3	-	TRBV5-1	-	CASSLARGPGTDTQYF	TGCGCCAGCAGCTTGGCCCGGGGGCCCGGCACAGATACGCAGTATTTT
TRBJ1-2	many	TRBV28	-	CASSLTQNSNGYTF	TGTGCCAGCAGTTTAACCCAAAACAGTAATGGCTACACCTTC
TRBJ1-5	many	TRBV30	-	CAWSFSADQPQHF	TGTGCCTGGAGTTTCTCGGCAGATCAGCCCCAGCATTTT
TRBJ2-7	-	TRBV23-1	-	CASSQKSRSTNEQYF	TGCGCCAGCAGTCAAAAATCAAGGTCCACGAACGAGCAGTACTTC
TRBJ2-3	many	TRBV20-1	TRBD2	CSAPRGAGGSTDTQYF	TGCAGTGCCCCACGGGGAGCGGGGGGAAGCACAGATACGCAGTATTTT
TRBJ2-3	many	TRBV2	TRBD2	CASSDGGNTDTQYF	TGTGCCAGCAGTGACGGGGGGAACACAGATACGCAGTATTTT
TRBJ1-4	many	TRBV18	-	CASSPGQGEKLFF	TGTGCCAGCTCACCCGGTCAGGGTGAAAAACTGTTTTTT
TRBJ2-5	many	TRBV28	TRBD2	CASDLPSWGRNSGGCPETQYF	TGTGCCAGCGACCTGCCATCGTGGGGACGGAATAGCGGGGGGTGCCCAGAGACCCAGTACTTC
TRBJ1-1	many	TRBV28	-	CASSPSSGENTEAFF	TGTGCCAGCAGCCCTAGCTCAGGGGAGAACACTGAAGCTTTCTTT
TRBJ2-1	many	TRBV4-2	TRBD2	CASSPTGLAGSYNEQFF	TGTGCCAGCAGCCCGACGGGACTAGCAGGCTCCTACAATGAGCAGTTCTTC
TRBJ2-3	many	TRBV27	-	CASSPTRQATDTQYF	TGTGCCAGCAGTCCAACTCGACAGGCCACAGATACGCAGTATTTT
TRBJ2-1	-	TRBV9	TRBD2	CASTLSGGAYNEQFF	TGTGCCAGCACCCTTAGCGGGGGGGCTTACAATGAGCAGTTCTTC
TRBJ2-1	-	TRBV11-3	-	CASSLSAHNEQFF	TGTGCCAGCAGCTTGAGCGCACACAATGAGCAGTTCTTC
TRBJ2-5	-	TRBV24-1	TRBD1	CATSDRQGAGETQYF	TGTGCCACCAGTGATCGACAGGGGGCGGGGGAGACCCAGTACTTC
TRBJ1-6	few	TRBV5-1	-	CASSLERGGSPLHF	TGCGCCAGCAGCTTGGAAAGGGGCGGCTCACCCCTCCACTTT
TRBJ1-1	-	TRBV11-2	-	CASSLGGANTEAFF	TGTGCCAGCAGCCTAGGTGGGGCGAACACTGAAGCTTTCTTT
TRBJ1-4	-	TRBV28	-	CASSRPGTGHEKLFFF	-
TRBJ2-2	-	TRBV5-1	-	CASSLAPGANTGELFF	TGCGCCAGCAGCTTGGCGCCGGGGGCGAACACCGGGGAGCTGTTTTTT
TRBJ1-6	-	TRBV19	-	CASSRTGPQGSLHF	TGTGCCAGTAGCCGGACGGGGCCCCAAGGGTCCCTCCACTTT
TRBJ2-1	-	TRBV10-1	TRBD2	CASSTTRRLAGGLLRDDEQFF	TGCGCCAGCAGCACGACCCGGCGACTAGCGGGGGGGCTTCTTAGGGACGATGAGCAGTTCTTC
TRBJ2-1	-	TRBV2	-	CASSERRAGSYNEQFF	TGTGCCAGCAGTGAACGGAGAGCAGGGTCCTACAATGAGCAGTTCTTC
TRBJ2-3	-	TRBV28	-	CASSPGLSRDTQYF	TGTGCCAGCAGTCCGGGACTCTCCAGAGATACGCAGTATTTT
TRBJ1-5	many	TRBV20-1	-	CSAPTGWGQPQHF	TGCAGTGCCCCGACAGGCTGGGGGCAGCCCCAGCATTTT
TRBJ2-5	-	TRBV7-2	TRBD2	CASRSHPMGLAGPPQETQYF	TGTGCCAGCAGATCACATCCTATGGGACTAGCGGGGCCCCCCCAAGAGACCCAGTACTTC
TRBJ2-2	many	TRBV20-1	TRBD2	CSARGMAGGLNSGTGELFF	TGCAGTGCTAGAGGCATGGCGGGGGGCCTTAATTCCGGCACCGGGGAGCTGTTTTTT
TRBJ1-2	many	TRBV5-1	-	CASSLEAVGYGYTF	TGCGCCAGCAGCTTGGAGGCGGTTGGGTATGGCTACACCTTC
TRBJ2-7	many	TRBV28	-	CASSPGVSKHYEQYF	TGTGCCAGCAGCCCAGGGGTAAGCAAACACTACGAGCAGTACTTC